Ten or more counts support the clone carrying this T cell receptor beta chain. Antigen: not known. Purified naive CD4+ T cells were depleted of CD25+ Tregs. General study results and limits: In terms of TCR gene usage, tumor memory CD4+ T cells clustered together with blood and lymph node memory CD4+ cells, as well as with lymph node naive CD4+ cells.

Full-length variable regions came from constant-region reverse primers plus semi-nested Nested Universal Primer A PCR. MiXCR, run by TCRdb on the 5' RACE reads, gives a single entry per CDR3 protein. This table has 40,000 to 65,000 distinct CDR3 sequences, over 20% appearing once. The sample was tumor-infiltrating naive CD4+ T cells sorted from the breast tumor. Subset denoted: naive CD4+ T cells, CD4+CD45RA+CD25-. This TCR came from a female donor with breast cancer.

Written as DNA, the CDR3 is TGCAGTGCTAGTGGGCAACCAGTTCCCTACAATGAGCAGTTCTTC. The encoded protein is CSASGQPVPYNEQFF. This chain links TRBV20-1 with TRBJ2-1, with D hard to call. Germline V gene data show CDR1 as DFQATT and CDR2 as SNEGSKA (reference sequence). V was trimmed by 3 bases and J by 2 bases, leaving 14 bases between them. This CDR3 comprises 15 residues.